This T cell receptor (beta chain) was sequenced for a study of blood T cells in healthy people across ages (dated by TCRdb to about 2015). Describing the broader study: In model experiments, template switching captured roughly one uniquely barcoded TCR beta cDNA molecule for every two T cells. The study measured age-related changes in TCR beta repertoire diversity using deep sequencing normalized with unique cDNA molecular identifiers. The donors were split into four age groups: young (average around 17 years), middle-aged (39), aged (approximately 59) and long-lived (about 74). Donors of different ages were randomly distributed across sequencing lanes to avoid experimental bias. For two donors (one aged 18 to 30 and one aged 80 or older), the study analyzed two additional independent replicas of 1 million unique cDNA reads from the same blood draw.

Systemically healthy Caucasian individuals from Russia, 35 to 40 in total and aged roughly 6 to 100 years, were included as donors. Each donor gave approximately 10 milliliters of peripheral blood, collected into EDTA-treated Vacutainer tubes. Ficoll-Paque density-gradient centrifugation was used to isolate PBMCs, with at least 6 million obtained per sample. Total RNA was extracted from PBMCs with Trizol reagent, with at least 5 micrograms obtained per sample. Naive CD45RAhigh/CD27high T cell percentages were measured by flow cytometry on a PBMC aliquot from every donor. The paper as a whole reports these results and caveats: There was a strong correlation between observed TCR beta diversity and the percentage of naive T cells measured by flow cytometry. As age increased, observed TCR beta diversity per million T cells dropped in a roughly linear way, and a significant reduction was already evident by age about 40. Estimates of total diversity based on one million sequenced T cells were considered lower bounds and underestimates. Donor CMV infection status was unknown, potentially confounding age-related changes in expanded clonotypes. Compared with the aged group, more naive CD4+ T cells, fewer expanded clones and increased TCR diversity were shown by the long-lived group, suggesting age selection. Conclusive comparison of naive and antigen-experienced compartments was prevented by the profiling of bulk unsorted PBMCs.

This clonotype appeared once. Its antigen is still unknown. No base qualities exist here, and no much larger clone lies one base off it. One read yields weak evidence. Library preparation used 5' RACE. Sequencing took place on an Illumina HiSeq 2500. A second PCR of about 6 to 12 cycles was run with a J-beta primer mix and a sample-barcoded 5' primer. Each TCR beta cDNA molecule received a unique molecular identifier from a template-switch 5' adaptor carrying 12 random nucleotides. Each sample yielded at least 3 million CDR3-containing paired-end reads. The Mint cDNA synthesis kit, primed by a TRBC-specific oligonucleotide, was used to synthesize first-strand cDNA from all RNA. Following uracil-DNA glycosylase treatment, a first 18-cycle PCR with universal primers M1SS and BC2_uni_R was performed on all cDNA. The published analysis was carried out like this. For normalization, 1 million high-quality reads were randomly selected from each sample, with every read carrying a distinct molecular identifier. Instead of being binned into consensus sequences, reads with shared molecular identifiers were discarded. CDR3 identification, clonotype clustering and error correction used MiTCR with a Q25 quality threshold and the strictest error-elimination algorithm. A nonparametric unseen species model with Euler transformation was used to estimate lower-bound total TCR beta diversity. TCRdb trimmed public reads at Q25 via fastp, called clones via MiXCR and kept in-frame beta chains. Every distinct CDR3 protein forms one entry, paired with its most common genes and DNA. These V and J calls originate from TCRdb's pipeline instead of the authors' own analysis. For this sample the table gives 1.6 million or so distinct CDR3 sequences, of which roughly 30% were detected only once. Of the sample, about 10% falls within the top ten clones.

V gives up 6 bases and J gives up 3 bases, and the segment between their germline ends measures 17 bases. The CDR3 measures 14 amino acids from cysteine to phenylalanine. The read is trimmed to its CDR3 DNA, 42 bases read in frame from base 1. The germline V gene encodes CDR1 DFQATT and CDR2 SNEGSKA (reference sequence). The origin of this receptor is a woman younger than 45 in good health. Recombination joined TRBV20-1 with TRBJ1-1; the D gene cannot be resolved reliably. The material sequenced was blood. The DNA reads TGCAGTGCCCGGCGGGAGGTGGTGGACACTGAAGCTTTCTTT. Its coded protein is CSARREVVDTEAFF.